The T cell receptor (beta chain) described here comes from a study of CD8 T cells in Susac syndrome. Sequencing of TCR beta, carried out with a high-throughput approach, was applied to CD8+ and CD4+ T cells from the blood. Bulk CD8+ and CD4+ cells came from magnetic negative isolation; CD8+ TEMRA by FACS. Reverse transcription of roughly 0.5 to 1 ug RNA was performed with random hexamers. An immunoSEQ multiplex PCR amplified TCR beta CDR3 over 54 Vbeta and 13 Jbeta. Using its own MiXCR run on the immunoSEQ multiplex PCR reads, TCRdb lists one record per CDR3 protein. The sample has 150,000 or so distinct CDR3 sequences; 95% are singletons. CDR3 length: 14 amino acids. V shed 1 base and J shed 4 bases, with 11 bases lying between them. Germline CDR1 is SGHNT and CDR2 is YYREEE (reference sequence).

This sequence joins TRBV5-4 and TRBJ1-2; tentative D call: TRBD1 (5 bases). The TCR sequence derives from a human donor with Susac syndrome. Sequencing used CD4+ T cells from PBMCs. CDR3 amino acids: CASSLKDTAYGYTF. The CDR3 DNA is TGTGCCAGCAGCTTGAAGGACACCGCCTATGGCTACACCTTC.